These 5 T cell receptor beta chains were all obtained from the same sample, sequenced in a study of shared clonotypes between healthy human individuals. The table came from immunoSEQ multiplex PCR; TCRdb's copy has only in-frame clones and leaves some out. The data show about 980,000 clones, with about three quarters seen just once and around 1.5% held by the top ten. Sequencing was done on a sample of memory CD4+ T cells sorted from blood. Subset meaning: CD45RA-negative fraction. The receptors originated from a man between 18 and 35 years old in good health.

With respect to this clone: One end of the junction is discordant with germline, which a read error may explain. The chain links TRBV25-1 to TRBJ1-4; 12 bases agree with TRBD1. The CDR3 length is 17 residues. Germline CDR1 and CDR2: MGHDK and SYGVNS. CDR3 sequence: CANSERLGQGAGEKLFF. The CDR3 region has the DNA TGTGCCAACAGTGAAAGGTTGGGACAGGGGGCAGGTGAAAAACTGTTTTTT.

The chain uses TRBV5-1 and TRBJ2-7; D is unclear. The length of the CDR3 is 15 residues. Per the germline V gene, CDR1 is SGHRS and CDR2 is YFSETQ. Trimming pared 4 bases from V and 0 bases from J, leaving 14 bases between. CDR3 sequence: CASSTSTGSSYEQYF. CDR3 coding DNA: TGCGCCAGCAGCACTTCGACGGGTTCCTCCTACGAGCAGTACTTC.

This sequence joins TRBV11-2 and TRBJ1-3; D call uncertain. The CDR3 is 14 residues long. Trimming pared 2 bases from V and 2 bases from J, leaving 7 bases between. Per the germline V gene, CDR1 is SGHAT and CDR2 is FQNNGV. The CDR3 DNA sequence: TGTGCCAGCAGCTTAAGGGAGACTGGAAACACCATATATTTT. This codes for CASSLRETGNTIYF. The full variable domain, completed using reference TRBV11-2 and TRBJ1-3, is EAGVAQSPRYKIIEKRQSVAFWCNPISGHATLYWYQQILGQGPKLLIQFQNNGVVDDSQLPKDRFSAERLKGVDSTLKIQPAKLEDSAVYLCASSLRETGNTIYFGEGSWLTVV.

This clone was counted at least ten times. The V call is TRBV6-5, the J call TRBJ2-3; 10 nucleotides align to TRBD2. The J segment lost 6 bases and the V segment lost 6 bases, leaving 9 bases of the junction unmatched. CDR1 and CDR2 from the germline V gene are MNHEY and SVGAGI. The CDR3 is made up of 15 amino acids. The CDR3 is CASSKPSGSGDTQYF. The CDR3 DNA reads as TGTGCCAGCAGCAAACCTAGCGGGAGTGGGGATACGCAGTATTTT.

The chain is built from TRBV28 and TRBJ1-6, with D unresolved. CDR3 length equals 16 residues. V lost 4 bases to trimming and J lost 0 bases, with 10 bases between them. Germline V lookup: CDR1 MDHEN, CDR2 SYDVKM. CDR3 protein: CASSSLDHSYNSPLHF. The CDR3 DNA sequence: TGTGCCAGCAGTTCCCTCGACCACTCCTATAATTCACCCCTCCACTTT.